This entry concerns a single TCR beta chain. Its antigen is unknown. The protocol was immunoSEQ multiplex PCR, while the TCRdb copy is restricted to in-frame clones and leaves out a portion. The sample records almost 200,000 clones, about 81% being singletons. This record belongs to a study of cytomegalovirus exposure and HLA in healthy donors. Findings of the study overall: For most TCR sequences rarity was the rule, although some public TCRs occurred in many donors.

V lost 7 bases and J lost 6, with 15 bases in between. The CDR3 spans 13 residues. The receptor was isolated from a woman under 40 in good health and CMV-seronegative. The chain recombines TRBV23-1 with TRBJ1-2; a possible D gene is TRBD1 (6 bases). TRBV23-1 is marked as an open reading frame, function uncertain. Sequencing was performed on PBMCs. CDR3 DNA sequence: TGCGCCAGCAACCCAATCGAGGGGGATGGCTACACCTTC. Residues: CASNPIEGDGYTF.